This T cell receptor (beta chain) was documented in a study of blood T cell repertoires in COVID-19. The CDR3 is made up of 14 amino acids. Germline trimming cut 1 base from V and 14 bases from J; bases unmatched to any gene: 8. Germline lookup yields CDR1 LGHNA and CDR2 YSLEER. Clones were read by immunoSEQ multiplex PCR, and TCRdb kept only the in-frame ones, dropping some. This table holds hundreds of thousands of clones, approximately 89% found once. The chain combines TRBV4-3 with TRBJ1-6; 7 bases line up with TRBD1. The sequence was collected from a woman in her sixties who had recovered from COVID-19. Sequencing was done on a sample of peripheral blood. The CDR3 sequence: CASSQGGGPSTLHF. The CDR3 DNA reads as TGCGCCAGCAGCCAAGGAGGGGGCCCCTCGACCCTCCACTTT.